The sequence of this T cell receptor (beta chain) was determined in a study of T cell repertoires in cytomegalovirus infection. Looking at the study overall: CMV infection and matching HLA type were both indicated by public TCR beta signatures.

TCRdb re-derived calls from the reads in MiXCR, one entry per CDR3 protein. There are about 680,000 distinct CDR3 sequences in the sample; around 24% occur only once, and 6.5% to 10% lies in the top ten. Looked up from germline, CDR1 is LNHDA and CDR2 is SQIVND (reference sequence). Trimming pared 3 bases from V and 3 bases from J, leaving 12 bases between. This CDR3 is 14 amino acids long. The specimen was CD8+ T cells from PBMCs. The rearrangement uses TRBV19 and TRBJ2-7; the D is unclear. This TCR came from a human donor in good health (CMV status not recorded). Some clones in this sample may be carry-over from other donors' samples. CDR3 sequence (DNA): TGTGCCAGTAGTATCGCCGAAGGTGGCTACGAGCAGTACTTC. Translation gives CASSIAEGGYEQYF.